This TCR beta chain was obtained from a study of blood T cell repertoires in COVID-19 (dated by TCRdb to the early 2020s). Notes on the research overall: Recovered participants in ImmuneRACE Cohort 3 were defined by two consecutive negative NP/OP PCR tests, clearance by a healthcare professional, or resolution of symptoms. The collaborator samples originated in the United States, Italy and Spain and spanned the acute and convalescent phases of COVID-19. The material from the prospective study consisted of cDNA or gDNA derived from T cells, B-cell-depleted T cells, or PBMCs. The dataset comprised deeply sampled blood TCRbeta repertoires from subjects exposed to, actively infected with, or recovered from COVID-19. A freely available public database, intended as a resource for researchers studying the immune response to SARS-CoV-2, is where the repertoires were released. The samples were drawn from two sources: the first 160 participants of the ongoing ImmuneRACE study, and fewer than 1,500 subjects contributed by 6 global collaborators. The sample metadata nearly always contained a de-identified subject ID, COVID-19 status, age in years and sex. Where available, HLA class I and class II types were obtained from metadata supplied by the sample provider rather than from assay-based typing. On the study overall, not on this receptor specifically: The quantity of clinical and demographic metadata differed by source and by participant and was supplied without curation.

On this clone: It lacks a known antigen. No base quality values were provided; no much bigger clone lies one nucleotide off.

In the prospective study, participants were about 18 to 90 years old, resided in 25 or so geographic areas of the United States, and were enrolled through a virtual design. To assign participants to cohorts, the prospective study relied on clinical history that participants themselves reported in a screening survey and a study questionnaire. In the prospective study, whole blood, serum and a nasopharyngeal or oropharyngeal swab were collected from each participant by mobile phlebotomists. Additional blood draws and questionnaires over an approximately 2-month period could optionally be provided by prospective study participants. Blood samples from the prospective study were shipped frozen or at room temperature prior to DNA extraction. Sequences SGDLS (CDR1) and YYNGEE (CDR2) are obtained from the germline V gene. There are 15 amino acids in the CDR3, from cysteine to phenylalanine inclusive. Only the CDR3 portion is preserved as DNA: 45 bases, with reading frame beginning at the first base. The V end gives up 0 bases and the J end 1 base, leaving 3 bases in the junction not matched to a gene.

TCRbeta CDR3 regions were amplified from genomic DNA by means of the immunoSEQ Assay, a bias-controlled multiplex PCR. The paper's data handling went like this. The number of nucleated cells in each sample was estimated by amplification of reference gene primers within the assay. Sequence reads were collapsed and filtered to measure the absolute abundance of every unique TCRbeta CDR3 rearrangement. Productive Simpson clonality was computed per sample as the square root of Simpson's diversity index over productive rearrangements. TCRdb took over this immuneACCESS table, retaining in-frame rearrangements with V and J assigned. Such tables are incomplete; in checked studies, under half of the missing clones stem from an unresolved V gene, and the remainder is unexplained. V and J calls and clone size are given by that table; D and trimming were obtained from the DNA. Across this sample there are about 170,000 clones, with 79% seen only once. Of the sample, 19% is held by the ten largest clones.

This clonotype was obtained from a woman aged 70 to 79 in a cohort exposed to, infected with or recovered from COVID-19 (not recorded which). The chain is encoded by TRBV9 joined to TRBJ1-2; the junction holds 7 bases that match TRBD1. Input material: PBMCs or T cells enriched from blood (not recorded which). The CDR3 in this case is CASSVEAGGNYGYTF. The nucleotide sequence is given as TGTGCCAGCAGCGTAGAGGCAGGGGGTAACTATGGCTACACCTTC.